These 21 T cell receptor beta chains were all obtained from the same sample, sequenced in a study of identical twins listed by TCRdb under 2016. Libraries were built with 5' RACE. Instrument on record: Illumina HiSeq 2000. TCRdb passed the public sequencing reads through fastp at Q25 and MiXCR, retaining productive beta sequences. Rows with a matching CDR3 protein are joined into one entry that keeps the most common DNA and genes. The sample records 450,000 or so distinct CDR3 sequences, 24% of which are singletons. Clones ranked in the top ten supply 2.9% of the sample. The data were also submitted as part of a second study, on T cells expressing NK-cell markers.

The material sequenced was CD4+ T cells sorted from blood. The receptors stem from a young woman in good health.

The chain is built from TRBV5-4 and TRBJ2-2; TRBD2 agrees at 9 bases. Trimming removed 3 bases from V and 6 bases from J; junction bases left unmatched: 12. Germline CDR1 SGHNT, CDR2 YYREEE (reference sequence). There are 17 residues in the CDR3. As DNA, the CDR3 is TGTGCCAGCAGCTCCCGGGGAGCTAGCGGGGTTTCCGGGGAGCTGTTTTTT. Translating it yields CASSSRGASGVSGELFF.

Only a few counts were recorded for this clonotype. The chain is built from TRBV7-9 and TRBJ2-1; D may be TRBD2 (6 bases). This CDR3 comprises 16 residues. Per the germline V gene, CDR1 is SEHNR and CDR2 is FQNEAQ (reference sequence). Between the trimmed V and J ends, which lost 5 bases and 4 bases, there was a span of 18 bases. CDR3 bases: TGTGCCAGCAGCAGAGTTGGGGACTTTACGTACAATGAGCAGTTCTTC. This gives the protein CASSRVGDFTYNEQFF.

V and J are TRBV3-1 and TRBJ1-1, with D perhaps TRBD1 (5 bases). The CDR3 loop spans 14 amino acids. Germline loops: CDR1 LGHDT, CDR2 YNNKEL (reference sequence). The V and J ends lost 0 bases and 7 bases respectively, with 12 bases between them. The CDR3 nucleotides read TGTGCCAGCAGCCAAGAGTCCCGACAGCGTGAAGCTTTCTTT. It specifies CASSQESRQREAFF.

The chain is built from TRBV5-1 and TRBJ2-3; D possibly matches TRBD1 or TRBD2 (6 bases each). The CDR3 sequence is 18 residues long. Trimming took off 0 bases at V and 0 bases at J, with 17 bases between the two ends. CDR1 is SGHRS, CDR2 YFSETQ, per germline. CDR3 amino acids: CASSLERQEGDSTDTQYF. The CDR3 DNA follows: TGCGCCAGCAGCTTGGAAAGACAGGAGGGGGATAGCACAGATACGCAGTATTTT.

This clonotype showed up just a few times. The chain has TRBV9 and TRBJ1-5, with D unclear. Germline V gene data show CDR1 as SGDLS and CDR2 as YYNGEE. CDR3 size: 13 residues. V was trimmed by 3 bases and J by 9 bases, leaving 13 bases between them. Written as DNA, the CDR3 is TGTGCCAGCAGCGCGGGAGTCCTTGGGCCCCAGCATTTT. Protein: CASSAGVLGPQHF. Full variable domain (outside the CDR3, taken from reference TRBV9 and TRBJ1-5): DSGVTQTPKHLITATGQRVTLRCSPRSGDLSVYWYQQSLDQGLQFLIQYYNGEERAKGNILERFSAQQFPDLHSELNLSSLELGDSALYFCASSAGVLGPQHFGDGTRLSIL.

The chain has TRBV20-1 and TRBJ1-2; 9 bases map to TRBD1. V dropped 2 bases and J dropped 5; count of bases not matched to a gene: 9. The CDR3 is made up of 15 amino acids. Germline assignment: CDR1 DFQATT and CDR2 SNEGSKA (reference sequence). The CDR3 here is CSARTRGQGLYGYTF. CDR3 in DNA: TGCAGTGCTAGAACCCGGGGACAGGGACTGTATGGCTACACCTTC.

V is TRBV5-1 and J is TRBJ2-7, with a weak D call TRBD2 (5 bases). Per germline, CDR1 SGHRS and CDR2 YFSETQ. The CDR3 sequence is 12 residues long. With 3 bases removed from V and 5 bases from J, the gap between germline ends came to 9 bases. The CDR3 spells CASSSDWDEQYF. CDR3 nucleotide sequence: TGCGCCAGCAGCTCGGACTGGGACGAGCAGTACTTC.

The chain links TRBV7-3 to TRBJ1-1, with TRBD1 as a possible D gene (5 bases). There are 14 residues in the CDR3. Germline loops: CDR1 SGHTA, CDR2 FQGTGA. V lost 5 bases and J lost 4, with 14 bases in between. The CDR3 DNA reads TGTGCCAGCAGCGCAGGGTATTCGTCCACTGAAGCTTTCTTT. This sequence encodes CASSAGYSSTEAFF.

The V and J genes are TRBV7-2 and TRBJ1-3; D is ambiguous. CDR1 is SGHTA, CDR2 FQGNSA, per germline. This CDR3 is built from 13 residues. Trimming stripped 0 bases from V and 4 bases from J, with 4 bases between. This chain's CDR3 is CASSLARGNTIYF. The CDR3 coding sequence is TGTGCCAGCAGCTTAGCCAGGGGAAACACCATATATTTT. Full variable domain (rest looked up from reference TRBV7-2 and TRBJ1-3): GAGVSQSPSNKVTEKGKDVELRCDPISGHTALYWYRQSLGQGLEFLIYFQGNSAPDKSGLPSDRFSAERTGGSVSTLTIQRTQQEDSAVYLCASSLARGNTIYFGEGSWLTVV.

The rearrangement links TRBV11-3 to TRBJ2-1, with D possibly being TRBD2 (6 bases). This CDR3 is 17 amino acids long. V was clipped by 4 bases and J by 1 base, with 17 bases between them. Germline values: CDR1 SGHNT, CDR2 YENEEA. The CDR3 nucleotides are TGTGCCAGCAGCTCTTTGGGCGGGGTGGGATCCTACAATGAGCAGTTCTTC. The encoded protein is CASSSLGGVGSYNEQFF. Filled out from reference TRBV11-3 and TRBJ2-1, the complete variable domain reads EAGVVQSPRYKIIEKKQPVAFWCNPISGHNTLYWYLQNLGQGPELLIRYENEEAVDDSQLPKDRFSAERLKGVDSTLKIQPAELGDSAVYLCASSSLGGVGSYNEQFFGPGTRLTVL.

This clonotype has more than one count but fewer than ten. The J gene is TRBJ2-3, the V gene TRBV5-1, with D perhaps assigned TRBD1 or TRBD2 (6 bases each). This CDR3 is 13 amino acids long. V was cut by 5 bases and J by 4 bases, with 11 bases left in between. CDR1 is SGHRS, CDR2 YFSETQ, per germline. The CDR3 nucleotides are TGCGCCAGCAGAAACAGGGAGGCAGATACGCAGTATTTT. This encodes CASRNREADTQYF.

CDR3 region: CASSYGSQLLKYF. The CDR3 coding sequence is TGTGCCAGCAGTTACGGGAGTCAACTTTTGAAGTACTTC. The chain employs TRBV6-2 or TRBV6-3 and TRBJ2-7, with D perhaps matching TRBD2 (5 bases). Germline-derived CDR1 and CDR2 are MNHEY and SVGEGT. The CDR3 is made up of 13 amino acids. Trimming stripped 2 bases from V and 11 bases from J, with 16 bases between.

This clonotype was observed at least ten times. This chain connects TRBV5-1 to TRBJ2-7; D is possibly TRBD2 (6 bases). This CDR3 contains 13 residues. V lost 0 bases to trimming and J lost 9 bases, with 13 bases between them. Germline CDR1 is SGHRS and CDR2 is YFSETQ. The chain's CDR3 is CASSLAGDQRQYF. As DNA, the CDR3 is TGCGCCAGCAGCTTGGCGGGGGACCAGAGGCAGTACTTC.

The V and J genes are TRBV12-3 or TRBV12-4 and TRBJ2-7; 16 bases fit TRBD2. Losses at the gene ends were 11 bases for V and 2 bases for J; bases not matched to a gene: 18. The CDR3 covers 19 residues. The CDR3 DNA reads TGTGCCTTCAGTTTAGATCAACCGGGACTAGCGGGAGGGCCCTACGAGCAGTACTTC. It specifies CAFSLDQPGLAGGPYEQYF.

Details on this clonotype: A read error may produce the germline difference seen at one junction end. The chain carries TRBV7-9 and TRBJ2-7; 9 positions match TRBD2. Germline CDR1 is SEHNR and CDR2 is FQNEAQ (reference sequence). This CDR3 has 15 residues. The CDR3 protein is CAGSSQGGRVHEQYF. Here the CDR3 DNA reads TGTGCCGGCAGCTCCCAGGGCGGGAGGGTCCACGAGCAGTACTTC.

The chain carries TRBV7-2 and TRBJ2-7; D gene uncertain. This CDR3 has 14 residues. V lost 5 bases and J 0 bases, leaving 11 bases between the germline ends. Germline values: CDR1 SGHTA, CDR2 FQGNSA. The CDR3 DNA follows: TGTGCCAGCAGCCTTCAGTACCGCTCCTACGAGCAGTACTTC. Translated: CASSLQYRSYEQYF.

This clonotype was counted between two and nine times. The rearrangement joins TRBV20-1 to TRBJ2-1, with 9 bases fitting TRBD2. The CDR3 is 16 residues long. V shed 0 bases, J shed 4 bases, and the junction held 7 bases outside the gene matches. Germline CDR1 reads DFQATT; CDR2 reads SNEGSKA (reference sequence). The CDR3 region is CSARDPGGRAYNEQFF. For the CDR3, the DNA is TGCAGTGCTAGAGACCCTGGCGGGAGGGCTTACAATGAGCAGTTCTTC.

This clonotype has a handful of counts. J is TRBJ2-7 and V is TRBV7-2; 7 nucleotides align to TRBD1. The CDR3 runs 14 residues. Germline trimming cut 5 bases from V and 4 bases from J; bases unmatched to any gene: 8. Germline V gene sequence: CDR1 SGHTA, CDR2 FQGNSA. CDR3 sequence (DNA): TGTGCCAGCAGCGTAGACAGGGACCGTTACGAGCAGTACTTC. Its translation: CASSVDRDRYEQYF. Looking up the rest from reference TRBV7-2 and TRBJ2-7 gives the full variable domain: GAGVSQSPSNKVTEKGKDVELRCDPISGHTALYWYRQSLGQGLEFLIYFQGNSAPDKSGLPSDRFSAERTGGSVSTLTIQRTQQEDSAVYLCASSVDRDRYEQYFGPGTRLTVT.

The count of this clonotype is one. The chain has TRBV2 and TRBJ2-2; tentative D call: TRBD1 (6 bases). This CDR3 is built from 14 residues. Germline CDR1 is SNHLY and CDR2 is FYNNEI. The V end was cut by 3 bases, the J end by 7 bases, with 12 bases between. CDR3 sequence reads: CASSENRANGELFF. For the CDR3, the DNA is TGTGCCAGCAGTGAGAACAGGGCGAACGGGGAGCTGTTTTTT.

The chain joins TRBV29-1 to TRBJ2-7; D is perhaps TRBD1 (5 bases). The germline V gene encodes CDR1 SQVTM and CDR2 ANQGSEA. This CDR3 contains 11 residues. The V end was cut by 6 bases, the J end by 6 bases, with 12 bases between. The CDR3 bases are TGCAGCGTGGGGCCTTACCCCGAGCAGTACTTC. This gives the protein CSVGPYPEQYF.

This clonotype was detected only a few times. V is TRBV12-3 or TRBV12-4 and J is TRBJ2-4; 7 nucleotides align to TRBD2. This CDR3 has 17 amino acids. V lost 6 bases, J lost 3 bases, and 14 bases stayed unmatched. The CDR3 region is CASRRGTAEYGKNIQYF. The CDR3 DNA reads as TGTGCCAGCAGGCGGGGGACGGCCGAGTATGGCAAAAACATTCAGTACTTC.